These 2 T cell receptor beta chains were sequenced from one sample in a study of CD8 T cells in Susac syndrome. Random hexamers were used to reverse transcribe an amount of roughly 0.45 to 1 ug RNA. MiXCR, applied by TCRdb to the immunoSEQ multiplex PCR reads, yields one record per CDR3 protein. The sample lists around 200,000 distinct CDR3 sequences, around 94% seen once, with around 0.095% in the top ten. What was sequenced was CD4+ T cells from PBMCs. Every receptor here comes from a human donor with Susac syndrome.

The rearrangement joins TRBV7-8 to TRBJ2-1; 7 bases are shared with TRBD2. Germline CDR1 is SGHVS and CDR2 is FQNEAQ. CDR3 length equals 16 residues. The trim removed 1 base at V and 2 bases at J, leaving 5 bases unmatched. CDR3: CASSLVGGGAYNEQFF. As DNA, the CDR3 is TGTGCCAGCAGCTTAGTTGGTGGGGGGGCCTACAATGAGCAGTTCTTC.

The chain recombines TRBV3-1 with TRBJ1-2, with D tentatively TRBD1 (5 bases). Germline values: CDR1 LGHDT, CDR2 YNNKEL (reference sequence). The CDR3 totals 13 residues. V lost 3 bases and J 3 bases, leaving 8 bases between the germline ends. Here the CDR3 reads CASSHRGYYGYTF. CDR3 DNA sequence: TGTGCCAGCAGCCACCGGGGGTACTATGGCTACACCTTC.